The rows below give T cell receptor beta chains drawn from one sample of a study of CD8+ T cells in alopecia areata. Sequencing used immunoSEQ multiplex PCR; TCRdb keeps in-frame clones, though not all of them. The repertoire has around 190,000 clones, 64% of them found once; the top ten carry 1.3%. The sequencing used CD4+ T cells sorted from blood, collected at approximately week 49, from a patient treated with tofacitinib. These receptors came from a human donor with alopecia areata. Both conserved end residues are part of each CDR3. The D gene is left open where the match is weak. Size values are once, few and many counts, or a class for expanded clones, and some rows have none.

TRBJ2-2 | TRBV5-4 | NA | NA | CASTSRTTGELFF | TGTGCCAGCACCTCCAGGACTACCGGGGAGCTGTTTTTT
TRBJ1-1 | TRBV11-3 | once | NA | CASSLDGPEAFF | TGTGCCAGCAGCCTCGATGGACCTGAAGCTTTCTTT
TRBJ2-1 | TRBV2 | NA | NA | CASQDYTGYNEQFF | TGTGCCAGCCAAGACTATACTGGGTACAATGAGCAGTTCTTC
TRBJ2-1 | TRBV19 | NA | TRBD2 | CASSTGTTSYNEQFF | TGTGCCAGTAGTACCGGGACTACCTCCTACAATGAGCAGTTCTTC
TRBJ1-5 | TRBV5-6 | NA | TRBD1 | CASSPGQGRNQPQHF | TGTGCCAGCAGCCCCGGACAGGGGAGAAATCAGCCCCAGCATTTT
TRBJ2-7 | TRBV30 | NA | TRBD2 | CAWGQGLPTYEQYF | TGTGCCTGGGGCCAGGGACTACCAACCTACGAGCAGTACTTC
TRBJ1-1 | TRBV9 | NA | NA | CASSVDRGGRGAFF | TGTGCCAGCAGCGTAGACCGCGGAGGTCGGGGAGCTTTCTTT
TRBJ2-6 | TRBV2 | NA | NA | CASSLLPGSGANVLTF | TGTGCCAGCAGTCTCCTACCCGGCTCTGGGGCCAACGTCCTGACTTTC
TRBJ1-3 | TRBV29-1 | NA | NA | CSALDSSGNTIYF | TGCAGCGCCCTTGACAGCTCTGGAAACACCATATATTTT
TRBJ1-6 | TRBV9 | few | NA | CASSVGLLQNSPLHF | TGTGCCAGCAGCGTAGGACTCCTGCAGAATTCACCCCTCCACTTT
TRBJ2-7 | TRBV12-2 | NA | NA | CASRFQRDTGF | TGTGCAAGTCGCTTCCAACGGGACACCGGGTTC
TRBJ1-3 | TRBV6-6 | NA | NA | CASSYDLIYF | TGTGCCAGCAGTTACGATCTCATATATTTT
TRBJ2-5 | TRBV18 | once | TRBD1 | CASSPEQGAQETQYF | TGTGCCAGCTCACCAGAACAGGGGGCTCAAGAGACCCAGTACTTC
TRBJ2-5 | TRBV29-1 | NA | TRBD1 | CSAQDRGRFETQYF | TGCAGCGCCCAGGACAGGGGGCGATTTGAGACCCAGTACTTC
TRBJ1-1 | TRBV18 | few | NA | CASSPGAANTEAFF | TGTGCCAGCTCACCAGGAGCTGCGAACACTGAAGCTTTCTTT
TRBJ2-7 | TRBV30 | NA | NA | CAWSVGSEQYF | TGTGCCTGGAGTGTGGGGTCCGAGCAGTACTTC
TRBJ1-6 | TRBV4-1 | NA | TRBD1 | CASSKGGQGARDSPLHF | TGCGCCAGCAGCAAAGGGGGACAGGGGGCTCGAGATTCACCCCTCCACTTT
TRBJ1-1 | TRBV5-6 | NA | NA | CASSYRANTEAFF | TGTGCCAGCAGCTACAGGGCGAACACTGAAGCTTTCTTT
TRBJ2-3 | TRBV5-1 | few | TRBD2 | CASSLARGGTDTQYF | TGCGCCAGCAGCTTGGCCCGGGGGGGCACAGATACGCAGTATTTT
TRBJ2-7 | TRBV30 | NA | TRBD1 | CAWSVYHDRDDEQYF | TGTGCCTGGAGTGTGTACCACGACAGGGACGACGAGCAGTACTTC
TRBJ1-6 | TRBV30 | NA | NA | CAWSGEPLHF | TGTGCCTGGAGTGGTGAACCCCTCCACTTT
TRBJ2-1 | TRBV7-2 | NA | NA | CASSLGIREQFF | TGTGCCAGCAGCTTAGGGATAAGGGAGCAGTTCTTC